The 7 T cell receptor beta chains below all came from one sample that was sequenced in a study of CD8 T cells in Susac syndrome. RNA was extracted with the RNeasy kit, and a quantity of about 0.5 to 1 ug was reverse transcribed using random hexamers. TCRdb re-called the immunoSEQ multiplex PCR reads with MiXCR, one entry per CDR3 protein. The table lists approximately 150,000 distinct CDR3 sequences, 75% to 90% of them singletons. Material for sequencing was CD8+ T cells from PBMCs. The source of these receptors is a human donor with multiple sclerosis.

This chain joins TRBV27 and TRBJ1-1; 8 positions agree with TRBD1. The CDR3 extends over 15 amino acids. Looked up from germline, CDR1 is MNHEY and CDR2 is SMNVEV (reference sequence). The V and J ends lost 0 bases and 5 bases, in that order; junction bases with no gene match: 5. The CDR3 coding sequence is TGTGCCAGCAGTTTATCCCAGGGGGCACAGACTGAAGCTTTCTTT. Translated: CASSLSQGAQTEAFF.

This clonotype was counted only a few times. The chain links TRBV5-1 to TRBJ2-1, with unresolved D. The V end lost 5 bases, the J end lost 0 bases, and 6 bases lay between the germline ends. Germline CDR1 is SGHRS and CDR2 is YFSETQ. This CDR3 region has 13 residues. CDR3 sequence reads: CASRIGSYNEQFF. The CDR3 DNA sequence: TGCGCCAGCAGAATAGGCTCCTACAATGAGCAGTTCTTC.

This rearrangement joins TRBV6-1 to TRBJ2-7; no reliable D call. V was cut by 5 bases and J by 6 bases, with 11 bases left in between. CDR3 length: 12 residues. Germline V lookup: CDR1 MNHNS, CDR2 SASEGT. The CDR3 is CASSQIGSEQYV. The DNA for the CDR3 is TGTGCCAGCAGTCAAATTGGGTCCGAGCAGTACGTC.

The V gene is TRBV7-6, the J gene TRBJ2-1, with TRBD2 matching 15 bases. This CDR3 has 15 amino acids. From germline, CDR1 is SGHVS and CDR2 FNYEAQ. V trimming: 4 bases; J trimming: 7 bases; junction bases outside the gene matches: 2. The CDR3 region has the DNA TGTGCCAGCAGCTGGACTAGCGGGGGGGGGAATGAGCAGTTCTTC. Translated, it gives CASSWTSGGGNEQFF. The full variable domain, with the rest looked up from reference TRBV7-6 and TRBJ2-1, is GAGVSQSPRYKVTKRGQDVALRCDPISGHVSLYWYRQALGQGPEFLTYFNYEAQQDKSGLPNDRFSAERPEGSISTLTIQRTEQRDSAMYRCASSWTSGGGNEQFFGPGTRLTVL.

The V gene is TRBV13, the J gene TRBJ1-2; a weak D match, TRBD1 (5 bases). The germline V gene has CDR1 PRHDT and CDR2 FYEKMQ (reference sequence). The CDR3 runs to 14 residues. V lost 5 bases, J lost 2 bases, and 12 bases lay in between. The CDR3 DNA follows: TGTGCCAGCAGCCAAGGGCGGGGGAACTATGGCTACACCTTC. As protein: CASSQGRGNYGYTF.

The gene calls are TRBV11-2 and TRBJ1-2, with 7 bases aligning to TRBD1. The CDR3 is made up of 14 amino acids. With V trimmed by 4 bases and J by 8 bases, 10 bases remained unmatched. CDR1 SGHAT and CDR2 FQNNGV come from the germline V gene. CDR3 in DNA: TGTGCCAGCAGCTCCGCTGGGACAGCCCTGGGCTACACCTTC. Residues: CASSSAGTALGYTF.

The V call is TRBV9, the J call TRBJ2-7, with D perhaps matching TRBD1 or TRBD2 (5 bases each). CDR1 is SGDLS, CDR2 YYNGEE, per germline. V was trimmed by 2 bases and J by 5 bases, leaving 14 bases between them. This CDR3 is built from 14 residues. CDR3 DNA sequence: TGTGCCAGCAGCGTGGGGGTGACTTTGGACGAGCAGTACTTC. Its protein product is CASSVGVTLDEQYF.